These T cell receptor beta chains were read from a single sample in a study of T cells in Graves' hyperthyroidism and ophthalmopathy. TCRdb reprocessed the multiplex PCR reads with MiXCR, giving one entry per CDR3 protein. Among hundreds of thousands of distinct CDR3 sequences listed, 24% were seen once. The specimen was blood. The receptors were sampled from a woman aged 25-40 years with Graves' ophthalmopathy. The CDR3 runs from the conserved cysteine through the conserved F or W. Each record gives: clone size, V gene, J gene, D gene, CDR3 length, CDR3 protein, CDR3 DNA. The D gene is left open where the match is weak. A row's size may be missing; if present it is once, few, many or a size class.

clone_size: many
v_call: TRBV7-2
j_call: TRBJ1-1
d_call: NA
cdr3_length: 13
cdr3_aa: CASSSGQLTEAFF
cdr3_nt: TGTGCCAGCAGCTCCGGACAGCTCACTGAAGCTTTCTTT

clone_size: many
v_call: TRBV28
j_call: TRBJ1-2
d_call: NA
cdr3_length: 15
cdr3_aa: CASSPLDERGGGYTF
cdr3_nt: TGTGCCAGCAGTCCGCTAGACGAGCGGGGAGGGGGCTACACCTTC

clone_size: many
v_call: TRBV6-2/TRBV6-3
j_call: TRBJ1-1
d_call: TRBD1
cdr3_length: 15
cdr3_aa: CASSDGQGRDTEAFF
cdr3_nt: TGTGCCAGCAGTGACGGACAGGGCCGGGACACTGAAGCTTTCTTT

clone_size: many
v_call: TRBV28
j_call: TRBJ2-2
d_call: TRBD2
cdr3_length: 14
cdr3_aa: CASSRTSASGELFF
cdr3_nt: TGTGCCAGCAGTCGGACTAGCGCATCCGGGGAGCTGTTTTTT

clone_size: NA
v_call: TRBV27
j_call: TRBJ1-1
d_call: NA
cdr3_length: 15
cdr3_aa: CASSFRGGMYTEAFF
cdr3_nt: TGTGCCAGCAGTTTCCGGGGTGGGATGTACACTGAAGCTTTCTTT

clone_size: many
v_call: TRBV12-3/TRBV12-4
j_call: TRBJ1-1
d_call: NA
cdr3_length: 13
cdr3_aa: CASRDLPSTEAFF
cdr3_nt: TGTGCCAGCAGGGACCTCCCGAGCACTGAAGCTTTCTTT

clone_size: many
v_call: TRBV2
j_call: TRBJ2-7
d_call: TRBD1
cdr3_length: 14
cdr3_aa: CASRPGTASYEQYF
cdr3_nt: TGTGCCAGCAGGCCCGGGACAGCGTCCTACGAGCAGTACTTC

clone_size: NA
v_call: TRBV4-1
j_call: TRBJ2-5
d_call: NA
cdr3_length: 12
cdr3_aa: CASSQVSGTQYF
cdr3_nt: TGCGCCAGCAGCCAAGTCTCGGGGACCCAGTACTTC

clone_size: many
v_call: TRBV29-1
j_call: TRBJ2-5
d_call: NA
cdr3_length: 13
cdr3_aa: CSVVGGAGETQYF
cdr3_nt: TGCAGCGTTGTGGGGGGAGCGGGAGAGACCCAGTACTTC

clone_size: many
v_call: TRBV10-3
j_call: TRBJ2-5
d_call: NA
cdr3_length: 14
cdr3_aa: CAIRDSLGGGAQYF
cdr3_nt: TGTGCCATCCGGGACTCACTAGGAGGGGGGGCCCAGTACTTC

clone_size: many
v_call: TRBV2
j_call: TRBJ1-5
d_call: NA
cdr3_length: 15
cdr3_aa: CASSVEDGSNQPQHF
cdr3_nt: TGTGCCAGCAGTGTGGAGGACGGGAGCAATCAGCCCCAGCATTTT

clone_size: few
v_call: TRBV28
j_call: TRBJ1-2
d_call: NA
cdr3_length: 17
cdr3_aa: CASKRARGLVANYGYTF
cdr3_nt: TGTGCCAGCAAAAGGGCCAGGGGTTTGGTCGCTAACTATGGCTACACCTTC

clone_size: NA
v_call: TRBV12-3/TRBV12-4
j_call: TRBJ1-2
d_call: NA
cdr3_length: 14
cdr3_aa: CASSLAGVPYGYTF
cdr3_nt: TGTGCCAGCAGTTTAGCGGGGGTACCTTATGGCTACACCTTC

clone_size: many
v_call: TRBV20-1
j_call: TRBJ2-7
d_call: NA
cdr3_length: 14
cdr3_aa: CSARAGATVDEQYF
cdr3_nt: TGCAGTGCTAGAGCGGGGGCCACGGTCGACGAGCAGTACTTC

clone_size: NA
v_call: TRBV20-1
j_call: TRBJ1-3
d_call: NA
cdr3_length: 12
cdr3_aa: CSASSFLNTIYF
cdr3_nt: TGCAGTGCTAGTAGTTTCCTCAACACCATATATTTT

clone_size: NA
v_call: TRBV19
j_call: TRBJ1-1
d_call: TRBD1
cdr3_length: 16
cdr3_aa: CASRPRTGARDTEAFF
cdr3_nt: TGTGCCAGTAGACCCCGGACAGGGGCGCGAGACACTGAAGCTTTCTTT

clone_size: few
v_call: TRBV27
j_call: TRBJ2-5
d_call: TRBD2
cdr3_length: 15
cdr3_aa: CASRLAGGSLETQYF
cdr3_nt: TGTGCCAGTCGACTAGCGGGGGGAAGCCTAGAGACCCAGTACTTC

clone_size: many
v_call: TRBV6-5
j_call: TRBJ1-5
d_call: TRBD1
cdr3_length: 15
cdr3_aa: CASEPGQGVRQPQHF
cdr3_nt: TGTGCCAGCGAACCGGGACAGGGGGTCCGGCAGCCCCAGCATTTT

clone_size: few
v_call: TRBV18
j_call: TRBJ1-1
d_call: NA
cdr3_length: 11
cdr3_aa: CASSLRTVTFF
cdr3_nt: TGTGCCAGCTCTCTTCGGACAGTAACTTTCTTT

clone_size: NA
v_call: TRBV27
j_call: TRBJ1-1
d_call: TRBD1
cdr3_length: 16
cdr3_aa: CASRATGGIGDTEAFF
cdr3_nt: TGTGCCAGCCGAGCGACAGGGGGCATTGGAGACACTGAAGCTTTCTTT

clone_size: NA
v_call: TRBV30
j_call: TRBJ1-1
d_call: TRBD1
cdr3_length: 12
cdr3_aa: CARQGLNTEACF
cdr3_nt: TGTGCCCGACAGGGCCTGAACACTGAAGCTTGCTTT

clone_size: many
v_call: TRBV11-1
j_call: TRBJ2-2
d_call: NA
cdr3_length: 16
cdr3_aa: CASSPWPPRVTGELFF
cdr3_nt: TGTGCCAGCAGCCCATGGCCCCCAAGGGTCACCGGGGAGCTGTTTTTT

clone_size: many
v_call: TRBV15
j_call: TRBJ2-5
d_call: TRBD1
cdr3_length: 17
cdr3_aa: CATSSFRGQGYQETQYF
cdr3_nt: TGTGCCACCAGCAGTTTCCGGGGACAGGGATACCAAGAGACCCAGTACTTC

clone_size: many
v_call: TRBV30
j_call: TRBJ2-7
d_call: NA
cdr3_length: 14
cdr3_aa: CAWSVRHPSYEQYF
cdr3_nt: TGTGCCTGGAGTGTACGTCACCCGTCCTACGAGCAGTACTTC

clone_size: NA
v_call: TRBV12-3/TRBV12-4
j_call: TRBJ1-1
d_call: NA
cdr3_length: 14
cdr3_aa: CASRGRDPVFDAFF
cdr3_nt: TGTGCCAGCAGAGGACGGGACCCAGTCTTTGACGCTTTCTTT

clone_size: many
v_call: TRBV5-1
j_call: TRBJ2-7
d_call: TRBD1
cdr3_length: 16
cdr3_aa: CASSLTPGTGLYEQYF
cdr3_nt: TGCGCCAGCAGCTTGACCCCCGGGACAGGCCTTTACGAGCAGTACTTC

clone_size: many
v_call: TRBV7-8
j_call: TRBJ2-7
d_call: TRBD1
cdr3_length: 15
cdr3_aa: CASSTGTGGYYEQYF
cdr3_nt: TGTGCCAGCAGCACCGGGACAGGGGGCTACTACGAGCAGTACTTC

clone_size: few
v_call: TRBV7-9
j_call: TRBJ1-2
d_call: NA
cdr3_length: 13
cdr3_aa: CASSLVAFYGYTF
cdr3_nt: TGTGCCAGCAGCTTAGTAGCGTTCTATGGCTACACCTTC

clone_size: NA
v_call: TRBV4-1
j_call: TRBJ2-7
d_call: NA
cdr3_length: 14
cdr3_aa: CASSDRDPSYEQYF
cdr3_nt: TGCGCCAGCAGCGACCGGGACCCCTCCTACGAGCAGTACTTC

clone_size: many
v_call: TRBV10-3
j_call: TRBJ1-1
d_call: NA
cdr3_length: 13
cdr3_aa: CAIKPGENTEAFF
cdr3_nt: TGTGCCATCAAACCGGGCGAGAACACTGAAGCTTTCTTT

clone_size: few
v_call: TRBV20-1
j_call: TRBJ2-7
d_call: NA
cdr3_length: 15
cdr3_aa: CSARGEDSWGNEQYF
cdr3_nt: TGCAGTGCTAGAGGAGAGGACAGTTGGGGGAACGAGCAGTACTTC

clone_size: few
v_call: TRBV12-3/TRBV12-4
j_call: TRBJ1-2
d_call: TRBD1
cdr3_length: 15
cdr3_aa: CASSPGTGSFSGYTF
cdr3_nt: TGTGCCAGCAGCCCCGGGACAGGTTCCTTCTCTGGCTACACCTTC

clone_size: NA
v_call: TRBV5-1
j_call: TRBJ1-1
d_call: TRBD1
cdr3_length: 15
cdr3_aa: CASSLEQGARSEAFF
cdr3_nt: TGCGCCAGCAGCTTGGAACAGGGGGCGAGGTCTGAAGCTTTCTTT

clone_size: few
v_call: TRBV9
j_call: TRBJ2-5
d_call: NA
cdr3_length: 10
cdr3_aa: CARLGMAQYF
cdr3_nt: TGTGCCCGACTTGGGATGGCCCAGTACTTC

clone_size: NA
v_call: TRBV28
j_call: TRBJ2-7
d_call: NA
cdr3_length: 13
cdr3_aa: CASSWGSAYEQYF
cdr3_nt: TGTGCCAGCAGTTGGGGGAGCGCCTACGAGCAGTACTTC

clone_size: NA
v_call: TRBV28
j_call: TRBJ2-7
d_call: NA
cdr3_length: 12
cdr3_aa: CASRTMAGTVNF
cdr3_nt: TGTGCCAGCAGGACGATGGCCGGGACGGTAAACTTC

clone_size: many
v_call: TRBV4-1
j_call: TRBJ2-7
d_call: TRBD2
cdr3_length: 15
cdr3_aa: CASSPGLVIFYEQYF
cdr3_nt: TGCGCCAGCAGCCCGGGACTAGTGATTTTCTACGAGCAGTACTTC

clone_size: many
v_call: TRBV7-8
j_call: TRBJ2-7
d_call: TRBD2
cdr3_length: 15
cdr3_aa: CASSPTSGSSYEQYF
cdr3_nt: TGTGCCAGCAGCCCCACTAGCGGGAGCTCCTACGAGCAGTACTTC

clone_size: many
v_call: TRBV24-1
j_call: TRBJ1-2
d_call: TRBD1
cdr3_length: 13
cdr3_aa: CATSDWTGRGYTF
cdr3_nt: TGTGCCACCAGTGACTGGACAGGTCGTGGCTACACCTTC

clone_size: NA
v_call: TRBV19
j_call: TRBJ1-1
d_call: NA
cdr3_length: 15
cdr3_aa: CASSTMGPWNTEAFF
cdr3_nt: TGTGCCAGTAGTACAATGGGACCTTGGAACACTGAAGCTTTCTTT

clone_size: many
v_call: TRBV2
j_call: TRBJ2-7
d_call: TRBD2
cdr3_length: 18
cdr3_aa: CASRSTGVLAGGTYEQYF
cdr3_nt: TGTGCCAGCAGGTCGACAGGCGTACTAGCGGGAGGCACTTACGAGCAGTACTTC

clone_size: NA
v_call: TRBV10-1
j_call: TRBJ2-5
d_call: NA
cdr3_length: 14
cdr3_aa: CASSEPGMWETQYF
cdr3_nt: TGCGCCAGCAGTGAACCAGGGATGTGGGAGACCCAGTACTTC

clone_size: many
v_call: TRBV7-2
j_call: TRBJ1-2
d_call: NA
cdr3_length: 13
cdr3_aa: CASSTYRELSYTF
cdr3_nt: TGTGCCAGCAGCACGTACAGGGAGTTGTCTTACACCTTC

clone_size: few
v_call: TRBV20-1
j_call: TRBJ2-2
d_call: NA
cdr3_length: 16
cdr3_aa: CSARDHERGATGELFF
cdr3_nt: TGCAGTGCTAGAGATCACGAAAGGGGAGCCACCGGGGAGCTGTTTTTT